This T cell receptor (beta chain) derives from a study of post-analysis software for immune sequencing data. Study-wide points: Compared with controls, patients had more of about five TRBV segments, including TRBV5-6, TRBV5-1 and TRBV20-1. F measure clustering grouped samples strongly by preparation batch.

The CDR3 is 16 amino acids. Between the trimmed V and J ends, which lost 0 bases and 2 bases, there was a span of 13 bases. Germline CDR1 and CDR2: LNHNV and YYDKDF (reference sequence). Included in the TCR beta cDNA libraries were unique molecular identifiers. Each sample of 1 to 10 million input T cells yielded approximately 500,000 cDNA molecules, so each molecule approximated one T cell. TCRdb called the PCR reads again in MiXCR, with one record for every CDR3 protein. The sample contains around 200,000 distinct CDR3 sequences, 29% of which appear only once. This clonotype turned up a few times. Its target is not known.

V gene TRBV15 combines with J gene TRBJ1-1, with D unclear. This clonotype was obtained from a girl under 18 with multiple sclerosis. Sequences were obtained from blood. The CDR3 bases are TGTGCCACCAGCAGAGATGCGTGGCAGATAAACACTGAAGCTTTCTTT. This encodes CATSRDAWQINTEAFF.